This T cell receptor beta chain derives from a study of control samples from healthy donors and cancer patients. This CDR3 spans 13 amino acids. Trimming stripped 7 bases from V and 6 bases from J, with 13 bases between. Profiled with immunoSEQ multiplex PCR; TCRdb holds only in-frame clones, not every one. This sample has 120,000 or so clones; about nine tenths occur once, and the top ten carry about 8.7%. This clonotype was sampled from a man between 35 and 55 years old in good health. The sample comprised blood. The chain uses TRBV12-3 or TRBV12-4 and TRBJ1-5; D might be TRBD1 (6 bases). For the CDR3, the DNA is TGTGCCAGCAATGACGGAGGGGGTCAGCCCCAGCATTTT. Translated, it gives CASNDGGGQPQHF.